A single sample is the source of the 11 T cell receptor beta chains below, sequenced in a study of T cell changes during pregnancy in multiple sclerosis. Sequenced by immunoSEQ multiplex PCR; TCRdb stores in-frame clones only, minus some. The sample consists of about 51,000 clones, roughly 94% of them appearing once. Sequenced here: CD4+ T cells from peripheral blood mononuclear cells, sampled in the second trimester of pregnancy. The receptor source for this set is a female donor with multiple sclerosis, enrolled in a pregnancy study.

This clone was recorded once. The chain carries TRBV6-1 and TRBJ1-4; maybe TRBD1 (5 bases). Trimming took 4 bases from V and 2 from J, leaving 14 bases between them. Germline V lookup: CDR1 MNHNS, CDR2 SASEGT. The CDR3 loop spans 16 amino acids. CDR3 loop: CASSVSGLSTNEKLFF. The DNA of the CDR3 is TGTGCCAGCAGTGTCTCAGGGCTTTCGACTAATGAAAAACTGTTTTTT.

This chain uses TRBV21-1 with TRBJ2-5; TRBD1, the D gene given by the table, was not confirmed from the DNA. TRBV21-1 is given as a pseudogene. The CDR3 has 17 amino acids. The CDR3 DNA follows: TGTGCCAGCAGCAAATTTTTGACAGCAGGCCACCAAGAGACCCAGTACTTC. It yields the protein CASSKFLTAGHQETQYF.

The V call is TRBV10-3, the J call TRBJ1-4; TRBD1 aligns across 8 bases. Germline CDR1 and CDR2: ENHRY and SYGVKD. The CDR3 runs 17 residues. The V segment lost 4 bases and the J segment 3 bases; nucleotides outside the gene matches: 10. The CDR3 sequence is CAISATGGGQANEKLFF. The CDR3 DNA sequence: TGTGCCATCAGTGCTACGGGCGGGGGACAGGCTAATGAAAAACTGTTTTTT.

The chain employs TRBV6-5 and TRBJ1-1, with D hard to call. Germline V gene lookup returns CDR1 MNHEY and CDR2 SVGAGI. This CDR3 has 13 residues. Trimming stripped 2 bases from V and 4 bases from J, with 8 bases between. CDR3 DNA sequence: TGTGCCAGCAGTTACGGGAGAACCACTGAAGCTTTCTTT. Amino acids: CASSYGRTTEAFF.

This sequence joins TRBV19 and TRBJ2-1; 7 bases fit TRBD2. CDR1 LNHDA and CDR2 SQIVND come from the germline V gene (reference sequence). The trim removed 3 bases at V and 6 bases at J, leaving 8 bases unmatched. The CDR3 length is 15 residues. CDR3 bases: TGTGCCAGTAGTATGGCTAGTGGGAGGGTCAATGAGCAGTTCTTC. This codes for CASSMASGRVNEQFF.

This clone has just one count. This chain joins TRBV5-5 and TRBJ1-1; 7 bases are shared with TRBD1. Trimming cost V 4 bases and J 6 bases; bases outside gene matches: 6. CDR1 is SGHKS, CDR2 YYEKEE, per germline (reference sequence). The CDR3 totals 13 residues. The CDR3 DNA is TGTGCCAGCAGCCTAGACAGGGACCCTGAAGCTTTCTTT. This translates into CASSLDRDPEAFF. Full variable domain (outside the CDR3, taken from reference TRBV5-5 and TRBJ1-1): DAGVTQSPTHLIKTRGQQVTLRCSPISGHKSVSWYQQVLGQGPQFIFQYYEKEERGRGNFPDRFSARQFPNYSSELNVNALLLGDSALYLCASSLDRDPEAFFGQGTRLTVV.

The CDR3 nucleotides are TGTGCCAGCAGCTCACAGGGGTTGGGCACTGAAGCTTTCTTT. Its translation is CASSSQGLGTEAFF. V gene TRBV7-2 combines with J gene TRBJ1-1, with 7 bases matching TRBD1. The CDR3 covers 14 residues. The V gene end was trimmed by 4 bases and the J gene end by 4 bases; junction bases not matched to a gene: 6. Germline loops: CDR1 SGHTA, CDR2 FQGNSA.

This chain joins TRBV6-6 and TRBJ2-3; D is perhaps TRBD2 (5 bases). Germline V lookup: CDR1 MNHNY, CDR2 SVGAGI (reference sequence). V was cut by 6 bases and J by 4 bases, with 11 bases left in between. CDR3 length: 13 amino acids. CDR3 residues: CASSPRRPDTQYF. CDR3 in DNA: TGTGCCAGCAGCCCGCGGAGGCCAGATACGCAGTATTTT.

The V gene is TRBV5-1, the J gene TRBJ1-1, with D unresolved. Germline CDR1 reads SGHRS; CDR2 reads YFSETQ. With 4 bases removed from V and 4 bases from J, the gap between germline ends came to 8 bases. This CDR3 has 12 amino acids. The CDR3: CASSPAGTEAFF. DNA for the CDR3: TGCGCCAGCAGCCCAGCGGGCACTGAAGCTTTCTTT. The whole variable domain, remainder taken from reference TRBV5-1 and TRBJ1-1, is KAGVTQTPRYLIKTRGQQVTLSCSPISGHRSVSWYQQTPGQGLQFLFEYFSETQRNKGNFPGRFSGRQFSNSRSEMNVSTLELGDSALYLCASSPAGTEAFFGQGTRLTVV.

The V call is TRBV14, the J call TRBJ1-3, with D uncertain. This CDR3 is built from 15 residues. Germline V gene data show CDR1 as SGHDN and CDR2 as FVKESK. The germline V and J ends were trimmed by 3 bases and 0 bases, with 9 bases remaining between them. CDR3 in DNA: TGTGCCAGCAGCCACAGGAGGTTCTCTGGAAACACCATATATTTT. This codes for CASSHRRFSGNTIYF.

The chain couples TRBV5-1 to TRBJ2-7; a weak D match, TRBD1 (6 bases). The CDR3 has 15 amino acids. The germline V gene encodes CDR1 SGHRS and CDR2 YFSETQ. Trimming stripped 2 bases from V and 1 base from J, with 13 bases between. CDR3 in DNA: TGCGCCAGCAGCTTTGGCCCACAGGGTTCCTACGAGCAGTACTTC. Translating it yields CASSFGPQGSYEQYF.